This T cell receptor beta chain was retrieved from a study of CD8+ T cells in alopecia areata. Broader study findings: Higher clonality than in normal scalp was seen in lesional scalp, especially alopecia totalis/universalis.

Germline V gene sequence: CDR1 LGHNA, CDR2 YSLEER. The CDR3 is 14 amino acids. The V and J ends lost 4 bases and 3 bases, in that order; junction bases with no gene match: 5. On this clone: The antigen is undetermined.

Extracted RNA was reverse transcribed into cDNA, the sequencing template. Some clones are missing from TCRdb's copy, which holds only in-frame ones; the method was immunoSEQ multiplex PCR. This table holds under 70,000 clones, about 96% found once. This chain joins TRBV4-3 and TRBJ1-1, with TRBD1 identical over 7 bases. This sample comprised CD8+ T cells sorted from blood, obtained at week 0. This receptor was identified in a human donor with alopecia areata. CDR3 in DNA: TGCGCCAGCAGCCCCAGGACAGGAGACACTGAAGCTTTCTTT. It codes for CASSPRTGDTEAFF.